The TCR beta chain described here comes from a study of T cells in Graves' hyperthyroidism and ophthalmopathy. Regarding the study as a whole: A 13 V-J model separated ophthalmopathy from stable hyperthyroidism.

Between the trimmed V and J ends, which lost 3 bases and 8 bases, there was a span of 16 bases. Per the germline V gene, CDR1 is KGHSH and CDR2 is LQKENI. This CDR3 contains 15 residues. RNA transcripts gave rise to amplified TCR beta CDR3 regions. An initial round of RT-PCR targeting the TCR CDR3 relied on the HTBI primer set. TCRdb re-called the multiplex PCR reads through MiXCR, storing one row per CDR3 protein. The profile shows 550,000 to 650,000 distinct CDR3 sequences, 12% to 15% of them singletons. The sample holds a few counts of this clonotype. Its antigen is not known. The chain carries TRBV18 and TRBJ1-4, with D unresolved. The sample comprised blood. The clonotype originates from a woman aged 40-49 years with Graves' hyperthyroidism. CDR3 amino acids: CASSPPGREGEKLFF. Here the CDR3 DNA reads TGTGCCAGCTCACCCCCCGGAAGGGAGGGCGAAAAACTGTTTTTT.